Listed here is a single TCR beta chain. The data derive from a study of OX40 agonist ivuxolimab in advanced cancers. Study at large: Patients received ivuxolimab, an agonistic anti-OX40 (CD134) antibody.

TCRdb's table, derived via immunoSEQ multiplex PCR, lists solely in-frame clones and lacks some. The repertoire holds 61,000 or so clones, with approximately 90% as singletons. Germline lookup yields CDR1 MNHEY and CDR2 SMNVEV (reference sequence). CDR3 length: 14 amino acids. V was cut by 2 bases and J by 0 bases, with 7 bases left in between. The specimen comprised CD4+ or CD8+ T cells sorted from blood, sampled in a trial of the OX40 agonist ivuxolimab. The V and J genes are TRBV27 and TRBJ1-1; no clear D. The source of this sequence is an adult with an advanced solid tumor such as melanoma, head and neck, liver or kidney cancer. The CDR3 nucleotides are TGTGCCAGCAGTTTAAGTTGGCTGAACACTGAAGCTTTCTTT. This codes for CASSLSWLNTEAFF.